These 26 T cell receptor beta chains originate from one sample sequenced in a study of blood T cell repertoires in COVID-19. Sequencing was performed with immunoSEQ multiplex PCR; in TCRdb, only in-frame clones are kept and a portion is missing. The sample consists of about 39,000 clones, approximately 80% of them appearing once. The sample consisted of peripheral blood. The receptors derive from a man aged 65 to 79 with active or convalescent COVID-19.

The chain recombines TRBV18 with TRBJ1-2; 8 bases line up with TRBD1. Trimming removed 3 bases from V and 2 bases from J; junction bases left unmatched: 2. The CDR3 loop spans 14 amino acids. Germline CDR1 reads KGHSH; CDR2 reads LQKENI. The CDR3 DNA reads as TGTGCCAGCTCACCTGACAGGGGAAACTATGGCTACACCTTC. Encoded protein: CASSPDRGNYGYTF.

This chain uses TRBV3-1 (or the pseudogene TRBV3-2) with TRBJ2-1, with 13 positions matching TRBD2. Germline CDR1 LGHDT, CDR2 YNNKEL (reference sequence). The CDR3 spans 18 residues. V gave up 0 bases and J gave up 2 bases; unmatched junction bases: 4. The CDR3 nucleotides are TGTGCCAGCAGCCAAGATCAACTAGCGGGGGGGGCCTACAATGAGCAGTTCTTC. As protein: CASSQDQLAGGAYNEQFF.

This clone was found a few times. The V call is TRBV5-4, the J call TRBJ1-1; 7 positions agree with TRBD1. V gave up 4 bases and J gave up 2 bases; unmatched junction bases: 8. In germline, CDR1 is SGHNT, CDR2 YYREEE (reference sequence). This CDR3 comprises 15 residues. Here the CDR3 DNA reads TGTGCCAGCAGCCTGGGGACAGATTTTAACACTGAAGCTTTCTTT. It codes for CASSLGTDFNTEAFF.

The chain is built from TRBV18 and TRBJ2-1; the D gene is possibly TRBD1 (6 bases). The CDR3 has 14 residues. Trimming took off 0 bases at V and 7 bases at J, with 10 bases between the two ends. CDR1 KGHSH and CDR2 LQKENI come from the germline V gene. The CDR3 sequence is CASSPPSTGNEQFF. The CDR3 bases are TGTGCCAGCTCACCACCCAGTACAGGGAATGAGCAGTTCTTC.

The genes are TRBV7-2 and TRBJ2-5; the D is unclear. CDR1 is SGHTA and CDR2 is FQGNSA in the germline V gene. Trimming took 4 bases from V and 5 from J, leaving 8 bases between them. CDR3 length equals 12 residues. The CDR3 is CASSSYQETQYF. CDR3 sequence (DNA): TGTGCCAGCAGCTCATATCAGGAGACCCAGTACTTC.

The chain combines TRBV5-6 with TRBJ2-1, with D possibly matching TRBD2 (5 bases). The CDR3 spans 16 residues. Per the germline V gene, CDR1 is SGHDT and CDR2 is YYEEEE. Trimming cost V 0 bases and J 0 bases, with 10 bases left between them. CDR3 sequence reads: CASSLGRLYSYNEQFF. CDR3 sequence (DNA): TGTGCCAGCAGCTTGGGGAGGCTGTACTCCTACAATGAGCAGTTCTTC.

V usage is TRBV28 and J usage is TRBJ2-7, with 7 bases matching TRBD1. This CDR3 spans 14 amino acids. Germline V gene data show CDR1 as MDHEN and CDR2 as SYDVKM. The V gene end was trimmed by 5 bases and the J gene end by 5 bases; junction bases not matched to a gene: 9. The CDR3 sequence: CASSPTTGTNEQYF. CDR3 DNA: TGTGCCAGCAGTCCAACGACAGGGACCAACGAGCAGTACTTC.

This chain joins TRBV4-1 and TRBJ2-3; no reliable D call. The germline CDR1 and CDR2 sequences are MGHRA and YSYEKL. This CDR3 has 15 residues. With 1 base removed from V and 2 bases from J, the gap between germline ends came to 10 bases. In nucleotides, the CDR3 is TGCGCCAGCAGCCAAGTGGGCCGCACCACAGATACGCAGTATTTT. It encodes CASSQVGRTTDTQYF.

The chain uses TRBV30 and TRBJ1-6; D perhaps matches TRBD1 (6 bases). The CDR3 is 17 amino acids. Germline V gives CDR1 GTSNPN, CDR2 SVGIG (reference sequence). V was trimmed by 2 bases and J by 4 bases, leaving 18 bases between them. The CDR3 DNA reads TGTGCCTGGAGTTCTACAGGGTCCTACTTGTATAATTCACCCCTCCACTTT. It encodes CAWSSTGSYLYNSPLHF. The whole variable domain, remainder taken from reference TRBV30 and TRBJ1-6, is SQTIHQWPATLVQPVGSPLSLECTVEGTSNPNLYWYRQAAGRGLQLLFYSVGIGQISSEVPQNLSASRPQDRQFILSSKKLLLSDSGFYLCAWSSTGSYLYNSPLHFGNGTRLTVT.

The chain joins TRBV11-3 to TRBJ1-1; tentative D call: TRBD1 (5 bases). Germline V gene lookup returns CDR1 SGHNT and CDR2 YENEEA. The CDR3 runs 14 residues. Trimming took off 5 bases at V and 1 base at J, with 11 bases between the two ends. CDR3 amino acids: CASSGGTWNTEAFF. The CDR3 DNA sequence: TGTGCCAGCAGCGGCGGGACTTGGAACACTGAAGCTTTCTTT.

The gene calls are TRBV28 and TRBJ2-1; TRBD2 matches 9 bases. The CDR3 loop spans 14 amino acids. Germline V lookup: CDR1 MDHEN, CDR2 SYDVKM. With 2 bases clipped from V and 8 bases from J, the junction kept 4 bases outside the gene matches. The DNA of the CDR3 is TGTGCCAGCAGTTTAGCGGGGGGGCCCCATGAGCAGTTCTTC. This sequence encodes CASSLAGGPHEQFF.

Only a few counts were recorded for this clone. The chain recombines TRBV27 with TRBJ1-3; 7 bases are a match to TRBD1. This CDR3 is built from 15 residues. The J segment lost 2 bases and the V segment lost 5 bases, leaving 6 bases of the junction unmatched. Germline-derived CDR1 and CDR2 are MNHEY and SMNVEV (reference sequence). In DNA, the CDR3 is TGTGCCAGCAGTGCTACAGGGGTCGCTGGAAACACCATATATTTT. This sequence encodes CASSATGVAGNTIYF.

This rearrangement joins TRBV5-1 to TRBJ2-5, with 16 bases identical to TRBD2. After removal of 4 bases from V and 2 bases from J, the junction contained 2 bases not matched to a gene. Per germline, CDR1 SGHRS and CDR2 YFSETQ. CDR3 length: 16 amino acids. This chain's CDR3 is CASSPGLAGGQETQYF. For the CDR3, the DNA is TGCGCCAGCAGCCCGGGACTAGCGGGGGGGCAAGAGACCCAGTACTTC. The variable domain in full, completed from reference TRBV5-1 and TRBJ2-5, reads KAGVTQTPRYLIKTRGQQVTLSCSPISGHRSVSWYQQTPGQGLQFLFEYFSETQRNKGNFPGRFSGRQFSNSRSEMNVSTLELGDSALYLCASSPGLAGGQETQYFGPGTRLLVL.

This clone has just a few counts. This chain uses TRBV18 with TRBJ2-6; 8 bases align to TRBD1. Germline loops: CDR1 KGHSH, CDR2 LQKENI. The J segment lost 3 bases and the V segment lost 6 bases, leaving 10 bases of the junction unmatched. The CDR3 extends over 17 amino acids. In DNA form, the CDR3 reads TGTGCCAGCTCCCCTACGGACAGGGTTTATGGGGCCAACGTCCTGACTTTC. It is translated as CASSPTDRVYGANVLTF.

This sequence joins TRBV28 and TRBJ1-5; D is uncertain. Germline-derived CDR1 and CDR2 are MDHEN and SYDVKM. CDR3 length: 16 residues. V was clipped by 0 bases and J by 0 bases, with 9 bases between them. CDR3 region: CASSLWLAVSNQPQHF. The CDR3 DNA reads TGTGCCAGCAGTTTATGGCTGGCGGTTAGCAATCAGCCCCAGCATTTT.

This clone was seen just once. The rearrangement uses TRBV7-9 and TRBJ1-2; weak D call: TRBD1 (6 bases). Germline-derived CDR1 and CDR2 are SEHNR and FQNEAQ (reference sequence). The ends were cut back, 6 bases at V and 7 bases at J, with 21 bases in the middle. The CDR3 has 15 amino acids. The CDR3 sequence: CASSPRQANSGGYTF. CDR3 nucleotide sequence: TGTGCCAGCAGTCCCAGACAGGCCAACTCGGGTGGCTACACCTTC.

This clone is a singleton in its sample. The chain uses TRBV5-8 and TRBJ1-1; weak D call: TRBD1 (6 bases). Germline CDR1 and CDR2: SGHTS and YDEGEE. The CDR3 spans 13 residues. V lost 4 bases and J lost 11, with 18 bases in between. The CDR3 DNA reads as TGTGCCAGCAGCCTAAACAGGGATGGGGTGGCTTTCTTT. Translating it yields CASSLNRDGVAFF.

This chain uses TRBV5-6 with TRBJ2-7; perhaps TRBD2 as D (7 bases). This CDR3 is built from 15 residues. Looked up from germline, CDR1 is SGHDT and CDR2 is YYEEEE. V dropped 3 bases and J dropped 0 bases, with 13 bases sitting between them. Here the CDR3 reads CASSSPGGLSYEQYF. CDR3 coding DNA: TGTGCCAGCAGCTCCCCGGGGGGCCTCTCCTACGAGCAGTACTTC.

This sequence joins TRBV5-4 and TRBJ1-4; D uncertain. The germline gives CDR1 SGHNT, CDR2 YYREEE (reference sequence). The CDR3 extends over 15 amino acids. Trimming pared 0 bases from V and 3 bases from J, leaving 9 bases between. CDR3 bases: TGTGCCAGCAGCTTGGGGGGAGCGGCTAATGAAAAACTGTTTTTT. Its translation is CASSLGGAANEKLFF.

The chain employs TRBV5-1 and TRBJ1-4; 7 positions agree with TRBD1. Per germline, CDR1 SGHRS and CDR2 YFSETQ. After removal of 4 bases from V and 4 bases from J, the junction contained 7 bases not matched to a gene. The CDR3 is 15 amino acids. The CDR3 spells CASSIGQVNNEKLFF. In DNA form, the CDR3 reads TGCGCCAGCAGCATAGGACAGGTCAATAATGAAAAACTGTTTTTT.

V and J are TRBV27 and TRBJ1-3; D is ambiguous. The CDR3 is made up of 15 amino acids. From germline, CDR1 is MNHEY and CDR2 SMNVEV (reference sequence). The V gene lost 4 bases and the J gene lost 5 bases, with 15 bases spanning the gap. The CDR3: CASSSATGSRNTIYF. CDR3 sequence (DNA): TGTGCCAGCAGTTCCGCCACGGGGAGCCGAAACACCATATATTTT.

The V call is TRBV14, the J call TRBJ1-6; 8 bases are shared with TRBD1. The CDR3 is 14 amino acids. Looked up from germline, CDR1 is SGHDN and CDR2 is FVKESK. The V gene end was trimmed by 9 bases and the J gene end by 9 bases; junction bases not matched to a gene: 10. This chain's CDR3 is CARLQGEGCSPLHF. The CDR3 DNA follows: TGTGCCAGGTTACAGGGGGAAGGTTGTTCACCCCTCCACTTT.

This clone has more than one count but fewer than ten. V is TRBV2 and J is TRBJ2-3, with D possibly TRBD1 on 6 matching bases. Trimming removed 7 bases at V and 6 bases at J, with 14 bases between. Germline V gene lookup returns CDR1 SNHLY and CDR2 FYNNEI. CDR3 size: 13 residues. The CDR3 region is CASKYRQGDTQYF. The CDR3 DNA sequence: TGTGCCAGCAAATATCGGCAGGGGGATACGCAGTATTTT.

This clone has just a few counts. The chain employs TRBV5-1 and TRBJ2-5; TRBD1 aligns across 7 bases. This CDR3 has 14 residues. V gave up 4 bases and J gave up 0 bases; unmatched junction bases: 3. Germline CDR1 reads SGHRS; CDR2 reads YFSETQ. This chain's CDR3 is CASSPGQYQETQYF. In DNA form, the CDR3 reads TGCGCCAGCAGCCCGGGACAGTACCAAGAGACCCAGTACTTC.

This clone was observed a few times. This chain connects TRBV29-1 to TRBJ1-5; tentatively, D is TRBD1 (5 bases). Trimming removed 4 bases from V and 2 bases from J, with 9 bases in between. Germline V gene lookup returns CDR1 SQVTM and CDR2 ANQGSEA. CDR3 length equals 13 residues. DNA for the CDR3: TGCAGCGTTGGTACAGGAGGCAATCAGCCCCAGCATTTT. Its translation: CSVGTGGNQPQHF.

This rearrangement joins TRBV5-6 to TRBJ1-1; TRBD1 is a possible D gene (5 bases). V dropped 3 bases and J dropped 8 bases, with 17 bases sitting between them. The length of the CDR3 is 14 residues. The germline CDR1 and CDR2 sequences are SGHDT and YYEEEE. CDR3: CASSYPGRGAEAFF. The CDR3 nucleotides read TGTGCCAGCAGCTACCCGGGTAGGGGCGCCGAAGCTTTCTTT. Using reference TRBV5-6 and TRBJ1-1 for the parts outside the CDR3, the full variable domain is DAGVTQSPTHLIKTRGQQVTLRCSPKSGHDTVSWYQQALGQGPQFIFQYYEEEERQRGNFPDRFSGHQFPNYSSELNVNALLLGDSALYLCASSYPGRGAEAFFGQGTRLTVV.